The 27 T cell receptor beta chains below were found in one sample sequenced in a study of CD8 T cells in ankylosing spondylitis (dated by TCRdb to about 2017). Study-level results and caveats: Blood from ankylosing spondylitis patients appeared to be characterized by a TCR beta motif made up of under ten highly homologous amino acid variants.

Libraries were constructed by 5' RACE. Instrument used: Illumina HiSeq 2500. TCRdb passed the public sequencing reads through fastp at Q25 and MiXCR, retaining productive beta sequences. Every entry covers one CDR3 protein and lists the most common genes and DNA from its rows. This sample has 650,000 to 800,000 distinct CDR3 sequences in its table, and roughly 19% of those were observed once. Together, the top ten hold 15% to 20% of the sample. Their antigens are not known. What was sequenced was blood, either unsorted or a sorted T cell fraction (not recorded which). These receptors all stem from a male donor with ankylosing spondylitis.

The genes are TRBV6-1 and TRBJ2-3; D not resolved. This CDR3 region has 16 residues. V gave up 5 bases and J gave up 2 bases, with 17 bases separating them. The germline gives CDR1 MNHNS, CDR2 SASEGT. The CDR3 DNA is TGTGCCAGCAGTCCTCCGGTTGGTACTACCACAGATACGCAGTATTTT. It encodes CASSPPVGTTTDTQYF.

This clonotype was picked up many times. One junction end does not reproduce the germline sequence, and a read error may be involved. V and J are TRBV12-3 or TRBV12-4 and TRBJ1-1; D is unresolved. This CDR3 has 13 amino acids. The CDR3 bases are TGTGCCAGCACCTATACAGTGAACGCTGAAGCTTTCTTT. It specifies CASTYTVNAEAFF.

V and J are TRBV6-2 or TRBV6-3 and TRBJ2-1, with 10 bases fitting TRBD1. J gave up 8 bases and V 2 bases, and 6 bases lay outside the gene matches. The CDR3 consists of 15 residues. Per the germline V gene, CDR1 is MNHEY and CDR2 is SVGEGT. CDR3 protein: CASSYRTGGLDEQFF. The CDR3 region has the DNA TGTGCCAGCAGTTACCGGACAGGGGGATTGGATGAGCAGTTCTTC.

This clonotype has just a few counts. The CDR3 sequence: CASSSGGRHNYGYTF. As DNA, the CDR3 is TGTGCCAGCAGTTCAGGGGGGAGGCATAACTATGGCTACACCTTC. The J gene is TRBJ1-2, the V gene TRBV28; 7 bases are a match to TRBD1. Per the germline V gene, CDR1 is MDHEN and CDR2 is SYDVKM. Trimming took 4 bases from V and 1 from J; bases not matched to a gene: 6. The CDR3 consists of 15 residues.

V and J are TRBV5-1 and TRBJ2-3; D is perhaps TRBD1 (6 bases). V shed 2 bases and J shed 3 bases, with 10 bases lying between them. The CDR3 is 14 amino acids. Per the germline V gene, CDR1 is SGHRS and CDR2 is YFSETQ. The CDR3 reads CASSFYRVTDTQYF. The CDR3 bases are TGCGCCAGCAGCTTCTACAGGGTAACAGATACGCAGTATTTT. The full variable domain, its missing parts supplied by reference TRBV5-1 and TRBJ2-3, is KAGVTQTPRYLIKTRGQQVTLSCSPISGHRSVSWYQQTPGQGLQFLFEYFSETQRNKGNFPGRFSGRQFSNSRSEMNVSTLELGDSALYLCASSFYRVTDTQYFGPGTRLTVL.

In its sample, this clonotype was seen a few times. This sequence joins TRBV5-1 and TRBJ2-5, with D perhaps matching TRBD2 (6 bases). The ends were cut back, 0 bases at V and 1 base at J, with 13 bases in the middle. The V gene's germline CDR1 is SGHRS and CDR2 YFSETQ. The CDR3 totals 16 residues. The CDR3 loop reads CASSLGASVSQETQYF. As DNA, the CDR3 is TGCGCCAGCAGCTTGGGGGCTAGCGTAAGCCAAGAGACCCAGTACTTC.

A few counts support this clonotype. This chain uses TRBV7-8 with TRBJ1-1, with 8 bases fitting TRBD1. Germline values: CDR1 SGHVS, CDR2 FQNEAQ. With 1 base clipped from V and 1 base from J, the junction kept 5 bases outside the gene matches. The CDR3 is 16 residues long. CDR3 coding DNA: TGTGCCAGCAGCTTAGTCCCTGACAGGGGGAACACTGAAGCTTTCTTT. It encodes CASSLVPDRGNTEAFF. Complete variable domain (other parts from reference TRBV7-8 and TRBJ1-1): GAGVSQSPRYKVAKRGQDVALRCDPISGHVSLFWYQQALGQGPEFLTYFQNEAQLDKSGLPSDRFFAERPEGSVSTLKIQRTQQEDSAVYLCASSLVPDRGNTEAFFGQGTRLTVV.

This rearrangement joins TRBV6-1 to TRBJ1-3; D gene uncertain. The CDR3 has 16 amino acids. The V end lost 4 bases, the J end lost 0 bases, and 13 bases lay between the germline ends. Germline-derived CDR1 and CDR2 are MNHNS and SASEGT. The CDR3 reads CASSAPVEFSGNTIYF. In nucleotides, the CDR3 is TGTGCCAGCAGTGCTCCAGTAGAGTTCTCTGGAAACACCATATATTTT.

This clonotype was detected a few times. CDR3 sequence: CASRDSGTTQYF. Here the CDR3 DNA reads TGTGCCAGCAGAGACTCCGGGACTACGCAGTATTTT. V is TRBV9 and J is TRBJ2-3; D tentatively reads TRBD1 or TRBD2 (5 bases each). This CDR3 has 12 amino acids. The V and J ends lost 5 bases and 8 bases respectively, with 12 bases between them. Germline V lookup: CDR1 SGDLS, CDR2 YYNGEE.

This clonotype came up a few times. The chain uses TRBV24-1 and TRBJ1-5; TRBD1 aligns across 7 bases. V dropped 4 bases and J dropped 2; count of bases not matched to a gene: 7. The length of the CDR3 is 16 residues. Per the germline V gene, CDR1 is KGHDR and CDR2 is SFDVKD. The CDR3 spells CATSEGTGAGNQPQHF. The CDR3 DNA follows: TGTGCCACCAGTGAAGGAACAGGGGCGGGCAATCAGCCCCAGCATTTT.

This clonotype was seen ten or more times. V and J are TRBV4-1 and TRBJ2-3; D ambiguous. The CDR3 length is 14 residues. CDR1 is MGHRA and CDR2 is YSYEKL in the germline V gene. V lost 0 bases to trimming and J lost 2 bases, with 6 bases between them. CDR3 sequence: CASSQDPDTDTQYF. The CDR3 DNA is TGCGCCAGCAGCCAAGATCCCGACACAGATACGCAGTATTTT.

This clonotype was seen only a few times. V usage is TRBV7-9 and J usage is TRBJ2-2; a weak D match, TRBD1 (5 bases). V lost 7 bases to trimming and J lost 6 bases, with 12 bases between them. In germline, CDR1 is SEHNR, CDR2 FQNEAQ (reference sequence). CDR3 length: 13 amino acids. CDR3 sequence reads: CASTNQGSGELFF. The DNA for the CDR3 is TGTGCCAGCACAAACCAGGGATCCGGGGAGCTGTTTTTT.

V and J are TRBV6-1 and TRBJ2-7, with D possibly matching TRBD1 (6 bases). The CDR3 loop spans 14 amino acids. The V end was cut by 4 bases, the J end by 3 bases, with 13 bases between. Germline V lookup: CDR1 MNHNS, CDR2 SASEGT. The CDR3 is CASSAAGVNYEQYF. CDR3 bases: TGTGCCAGCAGTGCGGCAGGGGTCAACTACGAGCAGTACTTC.

The chain links TRBV15 to TRBJ2-7, with a weak D call TRBD2 (5 bases). CDR1 is LNHNV and CDR2 is YYDKDF in the germline V gene (reference sequence). The CDR3 is made up of 19 amino acids. V gave up 0 bases and J gave up 1 base, with 22 bases separating them. The CDR3 region is CATSRDINAAGGRSYEQYF. For the CDR3, the DNA is TGTGCCACCAGCAGAGATATCAACGCTGCCGGCGGGCGATCCTACGAGCAGTACTTC.

At least ten counts were recorded for this clonotype. The chain joins TRBV28 to TRBJ1-6; the D is unclear. Trimming shortened V by 2 bases and J by 0 bases, and 8 bases separated the two germline ends. The germline gives CDR1 MDHEN, CDR2 SYDVKM. This CDR3 is built from 16 residues. The CDR3 DNA reads TGTGCCAGCAGTTTAATTAAGAGCTCCTATAATTCACCCCTCCACTTT. Its translation: CASSLIKSSYNSPLHF. The entire variable domain, with the rest obtained from reference TRBV28 and TRBJ1-6, is as follows: DVKVTQSSRYLVKRTGEKVFLECVQDMDHENMFWYRQDPGLGLRLIYFSYDVKMKEKGDIPEGYSVSREKKERFSLILESASTNQTSMYLCASSLIKSSYNSPLHFGNGTRLTVT.

The chain is built from TRBV12-3 or TRBV12-4 and TRBJ2-7; D gene ambiguous. The CDR3 spans 12 residues. V was shortened by 6 bases and J by 2 bases, with 8 bases between the two germline ends. CDR3 residues: CASRKQTYEQYF. In DNA form, the CDR3 reads TGTGCCAGCAGAAAACAAACCTACGAGCAGTACTTC.

With respect to this clonotype: The junction and the germline gene differ at one end; a read error may be behind it. V usage is TRBV7-7 and J usage is TRBJ2-5; D remains ambiguous. Germline V gene sequence: CDR1 SSHAT, CDR2 FNYEAQ (reference sequence). The CDR3 spans 13 residues. Here the CDR3 DNA reads TGTGCTAGCAGCCAAGTACACCAAGAGACCCAGTACTTC. It specifies CASSQVHQETQYF.

This clonotype was observed a single time. This likely reflects a read error, since a far larger clone is one base away. The chain employs TRBV12-3 or TRBV12-4 and TRBJ2-3; no clear D gene. V was pared by 6 bases and J by 4 bases, with 5 bases between. The CDR3 totals 11 residues. Here the CDR3 DNA reads TGTGCCAGCAGGTTTTCAGATACGCAGTATTTT. Protein: CASRFSDTQYF.

J is TRBJ1-2 and V is TRBV20-1, with a possible D match to TRBD1 (5 bases). The CDR3 has 15 residues. Germline CDR1 DFQATT, CDR2 SNEGSKA (reference sequence). Trimming took 0 bases from V and 3 from J, leaving 14 bases between them. The CDR3 DNA reads TGCAGTGCTAGAGATCCCAGGGTGGAGCACTATGGCTACACCTTC. Amino acids: CSARDPRVEHYGYTF.

This clonotype was recorded at least ten times. V usage is TRBV20-1 and J usage is TRBJ2-1; 7 positions match TRBD2. CDR1 and CDR2 (germline): DFQATT, SNEGSKA (reference sequence). The CDR3 has 14 amino acids. V lost 3 bases, J lost 7 bases, and 9 bases stayed unmatched. The CDR3 DNA reads TGCAGTGCTAGTATTGCGGGGGTGCGGAATGAGCAGTTCTTC. Translation: CSASIAGVRNEQFF.

This clonotype was seen a few times. CDR3 nucleotides: TGTGCCAGCAGCCGGGGGGGCCACAATGAGCAGTTCTTC. Translated, it gives CASSRGGHNEQFF. The chain recombines TRBV7-6 with TRBJ2-1; 8 bases are a match to TRBD2. The CDR3 loop spans 13 amino acids. Germline CDR1 is SGHVS and CDR2 is FNYEAQ. V shed 5 bases and J 5 bases; nucleotides not matched to a gene: 2.

This clonotype was found a few times. This chain's CDR3 is CASSQTRQDNYGYTF. For the CDR3, the DNA is TGCGCCAGCAGCCAAACAAGACAAGATAACTATGGCTACACCTTC. The chain combines TRBV4-1 with TRBJ1-2; no definite D call. The CDR3 has 15 residues. Trimming pared 2 bases from V and 1 base from J, leaving 11 bases between. Per the germline V gene, CDR1 is MGHRA and CDR2 is YSYEKL.

The count of this clonotype is one. This chain uses TRBV5-5 with TRBJ2-1; 9 bases match TRBD1. The germline CDR1 and CDR2 sequences are SGHKS and YYEKEE (reference sequence). V lost 7 bases and J lost 12; bases outside the gene matches: 14. The CDR3 contains 14 residues. Written as DNA, the CDR3 is TGTGCCAGCCGACCGGGACAGGGTCTTGATGGGCAGTTCTTC. The encoded protein is CASRPGQGLDGQFF. The whole variable domain, remainder taken from reference TRBV5-5 and TRBJ2-1, is DAGVTQSPTHLIKTRGQQVTLRCSPISGHKSVSWYQQVLGQGPQFIFQYYEKEERGRGNFPDRFSARQFPNYSSELNVNALLLGDSALYLCASRPGQGLDGQFFGPGTRLTVL.

The chain combines TRBV5-5 with TRBJ2-1; the D call may be TRBD1 or TRBD2 (5 bases each). V was clipped by 3 bases and J by 8 bases, with 18 bases between them. The CDR3 spans 15 residues. Germline CDR1 SGHKS, CDR2 YYEKEE (reference sequence). The CDR3 reads CASSSAGTGGYEQFF. The CDR3 region has the DNA TGTGCCAGCAGCTCGGCGGGTACAGGTGGCTATGAGCAGTTCTTC.

The genes are TRBV25-1 and TRBJ2-1; D assignment may be TRBD1 or TRBD2 (5 bases each). Germline V gene sequence: CDR1 MGHDK, CDR2 SYGVNS. The CDR3 spans 14 residues. Trimming pared 7 bases from V and 6 bases from J, leaving 16 bases between. The CDR3 DNA reads as TGTGCCAGCAAGGACACAGGTCGGGGCAATGAGCAGTTCTTC. Residues: CASKDTGRGNEQFF.

This clonotype has a handful of counts. This chain joins TRBV20-1 and TRBJ2-1; the D is unclear. The CDR3 loop spans 12 amino acids. Per the germline V gene, CDR1 is DFQATT and CDR2 is SNEGSKA (reference sequence). V shed 6 bases and J shed 9 bases, with 15 bases lying between them. CDR3 in amino acids: CSASDPLVEQFF. In DNA, the CDR3 is TGCAGTGCAAGTGACCCCTTGGTTGAGCAGTTCTTC.

This clonotype occurred many times. The rearrangement joins TRBV5-1 to TRBJ2-1, with a weak D call TRBD2 (6 bases). Germline CDR1 is SGHRS and CDR2 is YFSETQ. The V end lost 4 bases, the J end lost 4 bases, and 18 bases lay between the germline ends. The CDR3 length is 16 residues. The CDR3 sequence is CASSPTGGERYNEQFF. CDR3 DNA: TGCGCCAGCAGCCCAACCGGCGGGGAGCGGTACAATGAGCAGTTCTTC.